This entry features one T cell receptor (beta chain) sequence. This clonotype was detected only once. Its antigen specificity is not known. There are no base qualities to consult, and no much larger clone falls within one base. Single-read evidence is weak. The sample is drawn from a study of CD8+CD57+ T cells in acquired aplastic anemia (dated by TCRdb to the late 2010s). For the wider study: On average, sorted CD4+ and CD8+ cells yielded roughly 3.4 ug of extracted DNA, with a range of roughly 0.18 to 30 ug. CD8+CD57+ expansion was defined as frequency above the mean frequency observed in healthy subjects.

Expansion of CD8+CD57+ cells had been shown by flow cytometry in the patients chosen for sequencing. All patients had severe acquired aplastic anemia diagnosed by International Study of Aplastic Anemia and Agranulocytosis and Camitta criteria. No patient had received any therapy when blood was sampled. TCR repertoires of sorted CD4+ and CD8+ blood T cells from severe aplastic anemia patients and healthy subjects were deep-sequenced in the study. Patients were enrolled in the USA under clinicaltrials.gov protocols 00001620, 01623167, 00001397, 00071045, 00081523 and 00961064. Ficoll-Paque density gradient centrifugation was used to isolate peripheral blood mononuclear cells. CD4+ and CD8+ T cells were sorted by FACS or magnetic beads before DNA extraction. Results and caveats for the whole study, not just this receptor: No significant difference in CD8+ Simpson's diversity was found between patients and healthy controls (P=0.060). Although under 35 CD8+ CDR3 sequences were shared by patients and controls, these sequences appeared highly expressed in patients and within the immunodominant clones of patients.

V sheds 6 bases and J sheds 8 bases, leaving 23 bases between their ends. From the cysteine through the phenylalanine, the CDR3 covers 16 amino acids. Only CDR3 DNA remains: 48 bases, in frame from the first base. Looking up the germline V gene (reference sequence) yields CDR1 LNHDA and CDR2 SQIVND. Profiling of TCR beta VDJ combinations and CDR3 sequences used genomic DNA as the template. An Illumina HiSeq 2000 was used for TCR repertoire sequencing. The paper's processing steps were these. TRBV/TRBJ rearrangement plots, CDR3 size and DJ length profiles, and Simpson's diversity index were used to evaluate the repertoires. Whichever DNA sequence was most abundant in the deep sequencing data was defined as the immunodominant clone. CDR3 amino acid sequences were checked for sharing across subjects and were also compared against the VDJdb database and published repertoires. Using fastp at Q25 and MiXCR, TCRdb reprocessed the public reads and kept productive beta chains. For every CDR3 protein sequence, its rows merge into one entry that carries the most common genes and DNA. These V and J calls rely on TCRdb rather than the paper's analysis. Present in this sample are roughly 250,000 distinct CDR3 sequences, about 80% of which were seen just once. Together, the top ten hold 42% of the sample.

Sequenced sample: sorted CD4+, CD8+, or CD8+CD57+ T cells (not recorded which) from PBMCs. The rearrangement combines TRBV19 with TRBJ2-1; the D call could be TRBD1 or TRBD2, with each sharing 6 bases. The sequence was collected from a human donor with aplastic anemia. The sequence in DNA is TGTGCCAGTAGCATGGGGGGCGGAACCGGTCAGGATGAGCAGTTCTTC. Its protein is CASSMGGGTGQDEQFF.